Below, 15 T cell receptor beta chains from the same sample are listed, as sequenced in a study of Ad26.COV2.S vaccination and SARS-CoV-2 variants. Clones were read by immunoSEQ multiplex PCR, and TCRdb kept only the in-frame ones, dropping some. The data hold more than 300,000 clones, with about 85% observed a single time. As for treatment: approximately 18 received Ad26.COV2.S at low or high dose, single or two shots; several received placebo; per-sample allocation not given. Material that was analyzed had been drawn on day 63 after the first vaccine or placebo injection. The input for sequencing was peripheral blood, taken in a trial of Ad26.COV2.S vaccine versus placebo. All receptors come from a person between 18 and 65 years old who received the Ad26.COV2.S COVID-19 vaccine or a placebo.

Written as DNA, the CDR3 is TGCAGCGTTGAAGATCGGGTAGCGGGAGGCCTTAGCTCCTACAATGAGCAGTTCTTC. Translating gives CSVEDRVAGGLSSYNEQFF. The chain carries TRBV29-1 and TRBJ2-1, with 10 bases aligning to TRBD2. The germline CDR1 and CDR2 sequences are SQVTM and ANQGSEA. This CDR3 comprises 19 residues. Germline trimming cut 0 bases from V and 0 bases from J; bases unmatched to any gene: 11.

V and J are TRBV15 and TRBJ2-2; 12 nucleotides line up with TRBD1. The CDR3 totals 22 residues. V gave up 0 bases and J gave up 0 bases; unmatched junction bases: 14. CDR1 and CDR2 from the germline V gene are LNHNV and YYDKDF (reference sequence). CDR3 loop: CATSRDVLGTGGRNTNTGELFF. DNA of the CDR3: TGTGCCACCAGCAGAGATGTTTTAGGGACAGGGGGCCGAAATACGAACACCGGGGAGCTGTTTTTT.

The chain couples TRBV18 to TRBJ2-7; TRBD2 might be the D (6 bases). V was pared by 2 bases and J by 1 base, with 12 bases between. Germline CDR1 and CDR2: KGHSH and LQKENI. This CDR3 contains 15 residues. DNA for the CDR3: TGTGCCAGCTCACCAATTATAGGGACTTCCTACGAGCAGTACTTC. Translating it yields CASSPIIGTSYEQYF.

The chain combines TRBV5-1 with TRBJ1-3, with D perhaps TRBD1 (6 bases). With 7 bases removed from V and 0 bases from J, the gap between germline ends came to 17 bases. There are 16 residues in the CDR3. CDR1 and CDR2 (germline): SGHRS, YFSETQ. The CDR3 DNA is TGCGCCAGCTCCTGGACAGAACCCAGCTCTGGAAACACCATATATTTT. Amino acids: CASSWTEPSSGNTIYF.

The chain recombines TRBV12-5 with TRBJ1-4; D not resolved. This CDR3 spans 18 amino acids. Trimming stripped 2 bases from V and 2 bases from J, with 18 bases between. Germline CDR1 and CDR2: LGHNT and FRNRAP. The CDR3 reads CASGLLSARRNTNEKLFF. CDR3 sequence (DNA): TGTGCTAGTGGTTTGTTATCTGCCAGACGGAACACTAATGAAAAACTGTTTTTT. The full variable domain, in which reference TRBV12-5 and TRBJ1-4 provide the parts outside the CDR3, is DARVTQTPRHKVTEMGQEVTMRCQPILGHNTVFWYRQTMMQGLELLAYFRNRAPLDDSGMPKDRFSAEMPDATLATLKIQPSEPRDSAVYFCASGLLSARRNTNEKLFFGSGTQLSVL.

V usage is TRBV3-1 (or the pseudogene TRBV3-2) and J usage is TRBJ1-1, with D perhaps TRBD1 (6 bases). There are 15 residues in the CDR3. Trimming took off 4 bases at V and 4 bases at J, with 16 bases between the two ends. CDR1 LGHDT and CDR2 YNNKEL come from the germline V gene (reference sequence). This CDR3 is CASSLRAGGGTEAFF. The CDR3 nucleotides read TGTGCCAGCAGCCTACGGGCCGGGGGCGGCACTGAAGCTTTCTTT.

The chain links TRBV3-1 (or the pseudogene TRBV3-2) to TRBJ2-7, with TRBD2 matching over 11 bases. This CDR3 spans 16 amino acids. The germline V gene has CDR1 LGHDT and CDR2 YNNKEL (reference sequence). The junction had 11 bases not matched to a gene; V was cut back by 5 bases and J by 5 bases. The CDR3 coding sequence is TGTGCCAGCAGCGGCGGTACTAGCGGGAGAAGCCACGAGCAGTACTTC. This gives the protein CASSGGTSGRSHEQYF.

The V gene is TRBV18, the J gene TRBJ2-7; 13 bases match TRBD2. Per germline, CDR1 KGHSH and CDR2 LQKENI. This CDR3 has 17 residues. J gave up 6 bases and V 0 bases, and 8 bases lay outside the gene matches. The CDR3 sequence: CASSPPLGTSGMGEQYF. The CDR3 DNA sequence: TGTGCCAGCTCACCACCACTTGGGACTAGCGGGATGGGCGAGCAGTACTTC.

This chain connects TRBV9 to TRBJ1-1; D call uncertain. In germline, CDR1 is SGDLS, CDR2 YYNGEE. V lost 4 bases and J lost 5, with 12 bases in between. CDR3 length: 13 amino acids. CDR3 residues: CASSSPWGTEAFF. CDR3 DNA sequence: TGTGCCAGCAGCTCGCCATGGGGAACTGAAGCTTTCTTT.

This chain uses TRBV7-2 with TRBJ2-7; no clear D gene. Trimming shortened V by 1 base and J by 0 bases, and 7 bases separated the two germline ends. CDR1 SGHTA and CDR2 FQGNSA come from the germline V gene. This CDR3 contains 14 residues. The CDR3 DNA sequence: TGTGCCAGCAGCTTAGTAGTGAGCTCCTACGAGCAGTACTTC. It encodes CASSLVVSSYEQYF.

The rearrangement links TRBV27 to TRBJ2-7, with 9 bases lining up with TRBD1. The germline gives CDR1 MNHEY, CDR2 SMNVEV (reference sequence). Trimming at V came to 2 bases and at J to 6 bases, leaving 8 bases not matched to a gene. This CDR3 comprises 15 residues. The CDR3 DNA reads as TGTGCCAGCAGTTTAGGACAGGGGATCTTGGGCGAGCAGTACTTC. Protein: CASSLGQGILGEQYF.

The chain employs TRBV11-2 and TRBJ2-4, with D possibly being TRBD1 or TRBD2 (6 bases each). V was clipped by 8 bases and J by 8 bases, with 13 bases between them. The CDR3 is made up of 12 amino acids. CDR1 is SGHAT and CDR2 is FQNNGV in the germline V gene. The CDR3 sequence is CASARGLDIQYF. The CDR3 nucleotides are TGTGCCAGCGCCCGGGGGCTGGACATTCAGTACTTC.

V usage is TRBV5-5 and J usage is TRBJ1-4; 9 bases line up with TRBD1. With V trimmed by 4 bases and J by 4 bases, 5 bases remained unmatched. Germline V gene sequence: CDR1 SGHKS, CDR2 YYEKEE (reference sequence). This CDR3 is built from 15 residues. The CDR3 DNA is TGTGCCAGCAGCCGACCGGGACAGGGTAATGAAAAACTGTTTTTT. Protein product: CASSRPGQGNEKLFF.

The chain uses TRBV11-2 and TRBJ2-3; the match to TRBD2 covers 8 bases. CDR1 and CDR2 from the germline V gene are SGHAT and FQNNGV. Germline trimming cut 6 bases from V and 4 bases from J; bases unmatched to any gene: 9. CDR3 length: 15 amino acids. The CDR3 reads CASSPVGGGADTQYF. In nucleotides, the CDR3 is TGTGCCAGCAGTCCAGTCGGGGGGGGTGCAGATACGCAGTATTTT.

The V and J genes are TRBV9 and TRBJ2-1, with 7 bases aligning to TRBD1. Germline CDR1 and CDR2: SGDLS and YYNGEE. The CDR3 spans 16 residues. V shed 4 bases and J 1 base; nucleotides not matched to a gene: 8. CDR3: CASSPEGALSYNEQFF. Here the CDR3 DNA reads TGTGCCAGCAGCCCCGAGGGGGCCCTATCCTACAATGAGCAGTTCTTC.